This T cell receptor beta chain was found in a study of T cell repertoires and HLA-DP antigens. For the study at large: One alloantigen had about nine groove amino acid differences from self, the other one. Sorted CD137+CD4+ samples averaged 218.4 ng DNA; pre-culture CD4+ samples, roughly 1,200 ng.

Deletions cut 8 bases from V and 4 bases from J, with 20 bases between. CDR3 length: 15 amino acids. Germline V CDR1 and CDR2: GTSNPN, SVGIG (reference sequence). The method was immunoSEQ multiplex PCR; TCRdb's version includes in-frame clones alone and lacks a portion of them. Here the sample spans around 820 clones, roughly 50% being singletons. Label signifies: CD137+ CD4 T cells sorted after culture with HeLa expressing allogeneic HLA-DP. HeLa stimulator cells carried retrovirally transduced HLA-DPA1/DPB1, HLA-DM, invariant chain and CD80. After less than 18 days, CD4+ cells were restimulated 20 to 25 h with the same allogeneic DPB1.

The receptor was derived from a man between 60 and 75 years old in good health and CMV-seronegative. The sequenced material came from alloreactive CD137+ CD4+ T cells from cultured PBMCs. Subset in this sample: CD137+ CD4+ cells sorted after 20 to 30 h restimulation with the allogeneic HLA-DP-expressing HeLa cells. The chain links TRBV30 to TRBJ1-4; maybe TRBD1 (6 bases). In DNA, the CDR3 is TGTGCCAGCAGCCGGGCTGCGGACAGTAATGAAAAACTGTTTTTT. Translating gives CASSRAADSNEKLFF.